This TCR beta chain was sequenced for a study of a mutant IDH1 vaccine in newly diagnosed glioma. Across the whole study: Treated patients were approximately 60% male, roughly 40% female, mean age about 41 years. Patients arrived already treated with radiotherapy, temozolomide, or both, most having had both.

Germline lookup yields CDR1 SGHRS and CDR2 YFSETQ. Trimming at V came to 5 bases and at J to 0 bases, leaving 12 bases not matched to a gene. CDR3 length: 17 amino acids. The time point here: baseline, week 1 (first vaccination visit). Specified treatment: pre-vaccination baseline after standard-of-care therapy. Broader study findings: Patients showed vaccine-induced immune responses at a rate of under 95%.

Only in-frame clones appear in the TCRdb table, and some are missing; sequencing was by immunoSEQ multiplex PCR. This table has about 38,000 clones, under 80% appearing once. The table lists this clone with a count of one. No antigen is known for it. Sequenced material: PBMCs, taken from a glioma patient treated with radiotherapy, temozolomide or both. The chain recombines TRBV5-1 with TRBJ2-3, with 7 bases identical to TRBD1. This TCR derives from a middle-aged man with glioma. Some clones in this sample may be carry-over from other donors' samples. This CDR3 is CASSSSTGVPSTDTQYF. The CDR3 DNA is TGCGCCAGCAGTAGTAGTACAGGGGTCCCGAGCACAGATACGCAGTATTTT.